Described below is a single T cell receptor (beta chain) sequence and its context. The antigen is not known. Trimming stripped 0 bases from V and 4 bases from J, with 22 bases between. In germline, CDR1 is LGHNA, CDR2 YSLEER. This CDR3 spans 19 amino acids. Using CD45RO/CCR7/CD25/CD127/CD95/CD27, CD4+ naive, central memory, regulatory and stem cell-like memory cells were sorted. The purity of all sorted populations exceeded 95%. Expressed TCRB transcripts were sequenced, since all the RNA that had been isolated was reverse transcribed. TCRdb's copy holds only in-frame clones and misses some; the assay was immunoSEQ multiplex PCR. The sample lists hundreds of thousands of clones, over 11% occurring once. The data were taken from a study of beta chain features in type 1 diabetes. Study-level results: PCR might preferentially amplify shorter templates, equally in patients and controls. In every one of the four CD4+ subsets, TCRB CDR3s were moderately but significantly shorter in Type 1 diabetes patients. Among patients, naive, central memory and Treg TCRB repertoires appeared more similar than among healthy donors.

The chain carries TRBV4-3 and TRBJ2-1; a possible D gene is TRBD2 (5 bases). Input material: naive CD4+ T cells from blood. The TCR originated in a man between 18 and 29 years old with type 1 diabetes. For the CDR3, the DNA is TGCGCCAGCAGCCAAGATCGGTCCACGGAGATCGGGGTTTACAATGAGCAGTTCTTC. Translation gives CASSQDRSTEIGVYNEQFF.